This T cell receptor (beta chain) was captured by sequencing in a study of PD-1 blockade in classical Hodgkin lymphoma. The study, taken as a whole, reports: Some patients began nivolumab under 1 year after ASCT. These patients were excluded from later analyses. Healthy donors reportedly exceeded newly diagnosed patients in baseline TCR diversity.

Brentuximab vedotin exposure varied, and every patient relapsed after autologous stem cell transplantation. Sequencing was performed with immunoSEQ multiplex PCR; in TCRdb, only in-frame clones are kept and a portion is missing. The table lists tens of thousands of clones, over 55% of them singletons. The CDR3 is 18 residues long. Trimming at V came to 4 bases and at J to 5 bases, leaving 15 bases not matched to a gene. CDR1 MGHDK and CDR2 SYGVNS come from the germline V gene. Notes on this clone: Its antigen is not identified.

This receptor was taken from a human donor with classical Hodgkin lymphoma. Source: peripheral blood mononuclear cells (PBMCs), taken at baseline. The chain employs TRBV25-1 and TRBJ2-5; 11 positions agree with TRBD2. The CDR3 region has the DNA TGTGCCAGCAGTGTCAGGGCGGAAACACTAGCGGGAGTGGAGACCCAGTACTTC. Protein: CASSVRAETLAGVETQYF.